This T cell receptor (beta chain) was captured by sequencing in a study of OX40 agonist ivuxolimab in advanced cancers. Study overall: Three individuals attained partial responses, comprising one hepatocellular carcinoma case and two cutaneous melanoma cases.

The protocol was immunoSEQ multiplex PCR, while the TCRdb copy is restricted to in-frame clones and leaves out a portion. In the table there are roughly 49,000 clones, approximately 84% of which are singletons. This CDR3 has 15 amino acids. V was pared by 5 bases and J by 4 bases, with 10 bases of the junction left unmatched. In germline, CDR1 is LNHDA, CDR2 SQIVND (reference sequence). J is TRBJ1-2 and V is TRBV19; 7 nucleotides align to TRBD1. This specimen was CD4+ or CD8+ T cells sorted from blood, taken in a trial of the OX40 agonist ivuxolimab. The receptor was isolated from an adult with an advanced solid tumor such as melanoma, head and neck, liver or kidney cancer. This chain's CDR3 is CASSAQGSFPYGYTF. CDR3 DNA: TGTGCCAGTAGTGCACAGGGGTCCTTCCCCTATGGCTACACCTTC.